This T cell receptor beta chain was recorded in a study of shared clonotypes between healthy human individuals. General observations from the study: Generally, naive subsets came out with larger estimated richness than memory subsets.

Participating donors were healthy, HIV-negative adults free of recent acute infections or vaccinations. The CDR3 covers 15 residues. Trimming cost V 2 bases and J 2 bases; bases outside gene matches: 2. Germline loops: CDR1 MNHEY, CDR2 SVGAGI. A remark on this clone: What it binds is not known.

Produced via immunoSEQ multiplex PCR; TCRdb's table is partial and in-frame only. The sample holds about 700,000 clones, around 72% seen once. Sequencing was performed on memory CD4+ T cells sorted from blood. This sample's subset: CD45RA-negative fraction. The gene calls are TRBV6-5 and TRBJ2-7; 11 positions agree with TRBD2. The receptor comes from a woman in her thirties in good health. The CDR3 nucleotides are TGTGCCAGCAGTTACGGGACTAGCGGACCCTACGAGCAGTACTTC. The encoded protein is CASSYGTSGPYEQYF.